This T cell receptor (beta chain) came from a study of T cells in Graves' hyperthyroidism and ophthalmopathy. This clonotype was counted at least ten times. The antigen remains undetermined. It was RNA transcripts that yielded the amplified TCR beta CDR3 regions. A first-round RT-PCR of the TCR CDR3 used the HTBI primer set. TCRdb fed the multiplex PCR reads into MiXCR, producing one record per CDR3 protein. The sample has hundreds of thousands of distinct CDR3 sequences; just under 20% are singletons. Study-wide results and limits: Most thyroid clonotypes with frequency above 0.001 were detected in blood.

The CDR3 is 16 residues long. V dropped 1 base and J dropped 3 bases, with 13 bases sitting between them. Germline V lookup: CDR1 SGHVS, CDR2 FQNEAQ. With duration under 3 months, ophthalmopathy was active: Clinical Activity Score at least 3, NOSPECS at least 4. Exclusion followed for patients with uncontrolled infection, other autoimmune disease, pregnancy or lactation. An approximately 9.4 ml volume of fresh peripheral blood provided the PBMCs. Sequenced sample: blood. This sequence was found in a man aged 40-49 years with Graves' ophthalmopathy. This chain links TRBV7-8 with TRBJ2-1, with D perhaps matching TRBD2 (7 bases). In DNA form, the CDR3 reads TGTGCCAGCAGCTTAGGGGGGGGCGGGGTCTACAATGAGCAGTTCTTC. This gives the protein CASSLGGGGVYNEQFF. The entire variable domain, with the rest obtained from reference TRBV7-8 and TRBJ2-1, is as follows: GAGVSQSPRYKVAKRGQDVALRCDPISGHVSLFWYQQALGQGPEFLTYFQNEAQLDKSGLPSDRFFAERPEGSVSTLKIQRTQQEDSAVYLCASSLGGGGVYNEQFFGPGTRLTVL.